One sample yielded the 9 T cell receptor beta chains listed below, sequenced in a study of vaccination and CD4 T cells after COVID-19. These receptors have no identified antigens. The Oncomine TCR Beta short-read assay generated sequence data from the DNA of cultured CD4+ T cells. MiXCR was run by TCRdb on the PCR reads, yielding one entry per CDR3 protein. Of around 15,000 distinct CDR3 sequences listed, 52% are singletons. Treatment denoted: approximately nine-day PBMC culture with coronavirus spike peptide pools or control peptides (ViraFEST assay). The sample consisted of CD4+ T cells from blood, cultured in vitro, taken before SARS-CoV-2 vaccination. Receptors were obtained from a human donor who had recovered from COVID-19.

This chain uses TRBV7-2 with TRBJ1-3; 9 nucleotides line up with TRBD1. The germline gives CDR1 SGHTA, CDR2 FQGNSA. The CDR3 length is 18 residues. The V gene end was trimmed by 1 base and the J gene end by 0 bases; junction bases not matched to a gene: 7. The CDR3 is CASSLVGTGMNSGNTIYF. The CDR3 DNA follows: TGTGCCAGCAGCTTAGTTGGGACAGGGATGAACTCTGGAAACACCATATATTTT.

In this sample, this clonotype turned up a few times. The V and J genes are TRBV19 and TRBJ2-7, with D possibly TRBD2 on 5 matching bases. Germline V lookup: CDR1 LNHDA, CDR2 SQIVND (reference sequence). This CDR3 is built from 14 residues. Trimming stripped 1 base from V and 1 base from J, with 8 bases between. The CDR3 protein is CASSIAGRSYEQYF. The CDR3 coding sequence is TGTGCCAGTAGTATAGCGGGGAGATCCTACGAGCAGTACTTC.

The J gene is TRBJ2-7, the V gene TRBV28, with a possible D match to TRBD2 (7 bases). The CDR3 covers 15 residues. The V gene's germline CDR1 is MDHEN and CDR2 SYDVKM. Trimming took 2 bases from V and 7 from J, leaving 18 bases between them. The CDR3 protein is CASSLVSRGAKEQYF. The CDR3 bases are TGTGCCAGCAGTTTAGTATCCCGGGGGGCAAAAGAGCAGTACTTC. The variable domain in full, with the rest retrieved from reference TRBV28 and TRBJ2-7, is DVKVTQSSRYLVKRTGEKVFLECVQDMDHENMFWYRQDPGLGLRLIYFSYDVKMKEKGDIPEGYSVSREKKERFSLILESASTNQTSMYLCASSLVSRGAKEQYFGPGTRLTVT.

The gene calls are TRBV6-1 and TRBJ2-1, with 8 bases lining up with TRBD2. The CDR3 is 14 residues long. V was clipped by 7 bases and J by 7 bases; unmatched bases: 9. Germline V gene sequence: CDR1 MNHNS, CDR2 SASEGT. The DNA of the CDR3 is TGTGCCAGCACCAAGAGCGGGGGAGTGAATGAGCAGTTCTTC. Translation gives CASTKSGGVNEQFF.

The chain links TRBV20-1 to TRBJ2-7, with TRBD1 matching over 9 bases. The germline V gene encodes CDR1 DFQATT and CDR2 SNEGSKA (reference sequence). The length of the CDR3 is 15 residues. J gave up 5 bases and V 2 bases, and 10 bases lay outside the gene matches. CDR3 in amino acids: CSARTPGTGIDEQYF. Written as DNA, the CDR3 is TGCAGTGCTAGAACCCCCGGGACAGGGATCGACGAGCAGTACTTC.

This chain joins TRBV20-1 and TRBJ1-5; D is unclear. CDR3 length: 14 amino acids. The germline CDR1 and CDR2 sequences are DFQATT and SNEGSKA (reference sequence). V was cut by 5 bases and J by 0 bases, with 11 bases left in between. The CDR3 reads CSARMGNSNQPQHF. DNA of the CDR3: TGCAGTGCTCGGATGGGGAATAGCAATCAGCCCCAGCATTTT.

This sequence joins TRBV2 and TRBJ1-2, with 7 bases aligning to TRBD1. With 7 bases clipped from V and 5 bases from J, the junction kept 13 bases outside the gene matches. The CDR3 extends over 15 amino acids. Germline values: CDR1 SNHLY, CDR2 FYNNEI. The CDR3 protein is CASTPNGQVGYGYTF. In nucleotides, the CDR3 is TGTGCCAGCACCCCCAACGGACAGGTGGGATATGGCTACACCTTC. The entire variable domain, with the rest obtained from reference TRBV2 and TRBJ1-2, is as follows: EPEVTQTPSHQVTQMGQEVILRCVPISNHLYFYWYRQILGQKVEFLVSFYNNEISEKSEIFDDQFSVERPDGSNFTLKIRSTKLEDSAMYFCASTPNGQVGYGYTFGSGTRLTVV.

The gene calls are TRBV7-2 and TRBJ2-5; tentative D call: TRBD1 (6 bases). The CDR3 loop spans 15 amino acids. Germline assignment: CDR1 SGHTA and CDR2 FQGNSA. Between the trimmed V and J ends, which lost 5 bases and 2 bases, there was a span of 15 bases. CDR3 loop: CASSPGGQPQETQYF. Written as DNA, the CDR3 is TGTGCCAGCAGCCCCGGCGGACAGCCTCAAGAGACCCAGTACTTC.

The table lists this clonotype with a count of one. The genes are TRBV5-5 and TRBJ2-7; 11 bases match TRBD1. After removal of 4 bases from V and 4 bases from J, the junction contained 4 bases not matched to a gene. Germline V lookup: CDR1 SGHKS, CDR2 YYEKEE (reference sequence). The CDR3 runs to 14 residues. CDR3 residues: CASSPGQGAYEQYF. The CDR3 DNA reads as TGTGCCAGCAGCCCAGGACAGGGGGCATACGAGCAGTACTTC. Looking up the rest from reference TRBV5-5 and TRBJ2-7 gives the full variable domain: DAGVTQSPTHLIKTRGQQVTLRCSPISGHKSVSWYQQVLGQGPQFIFQYYEKEERGRGNFPDRFSARQFPNYSSELNVNALLLGDSALYLCASSPGQGAYEQYFGPGTRLTVT.